These 2 T cell receptor beta chains were all obtained from the same sample, sequenced in a study of T cell responses to AZD1222 COVID-19 vaccine (dated by TCRdb to the early 2020s). Library generation was performed with the immunoSEQ multiplex PCR assay. TCRdb mirrors the immuneACCESS table, restricted to in-frame sequences. Some clones are absent from its copies; in checked studies, under half trace to an unresolved V gene, and the reason for the others is unknown. The sample data list about 110,000 clones, and roughly nine tenths of these were observed just once. Over 1.5% of the sample goes to the ten largest clones. According to the study, the label for this sample's time point signals: baseline before first vaccination. The material was peripheral blood, obtained on day 0 of AZD1222 vaccination. These TCRs come from an adult in good health.

This clone showed up just once. The chain is built from TRBV5-5 and TRBJ1-1; D is perhaps TRBD1 (5 bases). Germline loops: CDR1 SGHKS, CDR2 YYEKEE (reference sequence). The CDR3 is 15 residues long. Trimming pared 3 bases from V and 0 bases from J, leaving 12 bases between. The CDR3: CASSWDLWVNTEAFF. The CDR3 bases are TGTGCCAGCAGCTGGGACCTATGGGTGAACACTGAAGCTTTCTTT.

The chain couples TRBV19 to TRBJ1-2; D is unclear. The CDR3 runs 15 residues. V was trimmed by 0 bases and J by 4 bases, leaving 12 bases between them. Germline V lookup: CDR1 LNHDA, CDR2 SQIVND (reference sequence). The CDR3 DNA follows: TGTGCCAGTAGTATAGACCACCTCCTAGGCTATGGCTACACCTTC. Its translation is CASSIDHLLGYGYTF.